This is a list of T cell receptor beta chains from one sample in a study of blood T cell repertoires in COVID-19. The repertoire was sequenced with immunoSEQ multiplex PCR; TCRdb's copy has only in-frame clones and lacks some. Of some 260,000 clones listed, over 65% are singletons. Sequencing was performed on peripheral blood. The receptors originated from a woman of 80 years or more with acute or convalescent COVID-19. Both conserved end residues are part of each CDR3. A D gene is named only where the DNA matches it firmly. Size is omitted from some rows. Given values are once, few, many or a class for expanded clones.

CDR3,DNA,J,V,D,size
CASSIQTTGPNTGELFF,TGTGCCAGTAGTATTCAGACGACAGGACCGAACACCGGGGAGCTGTTTTTT,TRBJ2-2,TRBV19,NA,NA
CAISTGTPNTGELFF,TGTGCCATCTCCACCGGGACTCCTAACACCGGGGAGCTGTTTTTT,TRBJ2-2,TRBV27,NA,NA
CASSATTGGAGAWSNYGYTF,TGTGCCAGCAGCGCAACGACAGGGGGCGCAGGTGCATGGTCTAACTATGGCTACACCTTC,TRBJ1-2,TRBV2,TRBD1,NA
CSVGGGQGYGYTF,TGCAGCGTTGGTGGGGGACAGGGCTATGGCTACACCTTC,TRBJ1-2,TRBV29-1,TRBD1,many
CSARDLNEQFF,TGCAGTGCTAGAGATCTGAATGAGCAGTTCTTC,TRBJ2-1,TRBV20-1,NA,NA
CASSVPAGGPYNEQFF,TGCGCCAGCAGCGTACCTGCCGGGGGGCCCTACAATGAGCAGTTCTTC,TRBJ2-1,TRBV5-1,NA,NA
CASSYGASEGSYEQYF,TGTGCCAGCAGTTACGGGGCGAGTGAAGGATCCTACGAGCAGTACTTC,TRBJ2-7,TRBV6-2/TRBV6-3,NA,NA
CASSTIQGANTEAFF,TGTGCCAGCAGCACAATACAGGGGGCGAACACTGAAGCTTTCTTT,TRBJ1-1,TRBV5-4,TRBD1,NA
CASSYGQGPGTDTQYF,TGTGCCAGCAGCTACGGACAGGGTCCCGGCACAGATACGCAGTATTTT,TRBJ2-3,TRBV11-3,TRBD1,NA
CASSYQRQGFSHEQYF,TGTGCCAGCAGTTACCAGAGACAGGGGTTCTCTCACGAGCAGTACTTC,TRBJ2-7,TRBV6-5,TRBD1,NA
CASSALYGGQGTYNEQFF,TGTGCCAGCAGCGCACTTTATGGGGGACAGGGTACCTACAATGAGCAGTTCTTC,TRBJ2-1,TRBV4-2,TRBD1,NA
CASRAGAGETGELFF,TGTGCCAGTAGGGCAGGTGCGGGAGAAACCGGGGAGCTGTTTTTT,TRBJ2-2,TRBV19,TRBD2,NA
CASSVGLAGSTDTQYF,TGTGCCAGCAGTGTGGGACTAGCGGGGAGCACAGATACGCAGTATTTT,TRBJ2-3,TRBV2,TRBD2,NA
CASRSQGLSYNEQFF,TGTGCCAGCAGATCACAGGGTCTCTCCTACAATGAGCAGTTCTTC,TRBJ2-1,TRBV2,NA,NA